This T cell receptor (beta chain) was recorded in a study of blood T cell repertoires in COVID-19. This clone appeared once. Original data processing: Reference gene primer amplification yielded estimated nucleated cell counts. TCRdb's copy holds only in-frame clones and misses some; the assay was immunoSEQ multiplex PCR. V and J calls and clone size are as listed in that table; D and trimming were resolved from the DNA. The sample consists of 200,000 to 250,000 clones, roughly 88% of them appearing once. V was clipped by 1 base and J by 4 bases; unmatched bases: 2. Looked up from germline, CDR1 is LNHDA and CDR2 is SQIVND (reference sequence). This CDR3 is 14 amino acids long.

This receptor was identified in a woman aged 25 to 39 who had been exposed to COVID-19. The sample was PBMCs or T cells enriched from blood (not recorded which). The chain is built from TRBV19 and TRBJ2-5; 8 nucleotides align to TRBD2. The CDR3 reads CASSIGTSSETQYF. CDR3 in DNA: TGTGCCAGTAGTATAGGGACTAGCTCAGAGACCCAGTACTTC. The entire variable domain, with the rest obtained from reference TRBV19 and TRBJ2-5, is as follows: DGGITQSPKYLFRKEGQNVTLSCEQNLNHDAMYWYRQDPGQGLRLIYYSQIVNDFQKGDIAEGYSVSREKKESFPLTVTSAQKNPTAFYLCASSIGTSSETQYFGPGTRLLVL.